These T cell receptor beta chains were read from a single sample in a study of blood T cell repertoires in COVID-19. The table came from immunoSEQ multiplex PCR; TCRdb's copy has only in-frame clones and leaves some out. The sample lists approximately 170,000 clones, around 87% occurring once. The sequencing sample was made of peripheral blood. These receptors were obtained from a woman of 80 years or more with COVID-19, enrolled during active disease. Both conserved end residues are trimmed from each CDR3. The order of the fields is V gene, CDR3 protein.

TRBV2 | ASSEARNTEAF
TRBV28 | ASQSAEAF
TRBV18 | ASSSLPGLAGGGGTDTQY
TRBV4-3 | ASSQETSGSLNEQF
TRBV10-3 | ATQEQENSPLH
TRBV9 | ASSVSLGGSSGNTIY
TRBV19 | ASSINGGYSNQPQH
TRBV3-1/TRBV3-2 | ASSQETSRKLF
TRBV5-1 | ASSLDKYGYT
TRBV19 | ASKRDRGRDEQF
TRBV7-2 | ASSGRSGNYGYT
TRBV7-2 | ASSWGGQGSEQY
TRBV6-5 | ASRQDRGPQETQY
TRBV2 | ASRLATNTGELF
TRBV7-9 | ASSSPTTATYEQY
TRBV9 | ASSENRDRGPSSYNSPLH
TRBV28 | ASSSSSATNEKLF
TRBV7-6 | ASSRDRGSYEQY
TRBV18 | ASSQPGQGETGELF
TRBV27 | ASSISEQGGGDEQY
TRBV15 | ATSREQGAPQPQH
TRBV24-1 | ATSRPGLGNTGELF
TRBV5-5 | ASSLGLAKNIQY
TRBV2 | ASSKGQSSGNTIY
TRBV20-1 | SVASLSEQF
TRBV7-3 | ASSSNAGYEQF
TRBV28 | ASSRSLSGTIY
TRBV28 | ASREQGGNYGYT
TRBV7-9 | ASSLSGTVNEKLF
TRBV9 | ASSVSGTGELF
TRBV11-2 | ASSLGQGARGTEAF
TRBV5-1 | ASNEGTFNYGYT